The present TCR beta chain was sequenced within a study of blood T cell repertoires in COVID-19. Study as a whole: Nucleic acid was either cDNA or gDNA, and it came from T cells, B-cell-depleted T cells, or PBMCs.

Methods used by the authors: Amplification from reference gene primers served as the basis for estimated nucleated cell counts. Data came from immunoSEQ multiplex PCR; TCRdb stores just in-frame clones and leaves some out. V and J calls and clone size are given by that table; D and trimming were obtained from the DNA. The sample yields around 100,000 clones, around nine tenths seen once. The CDR3 length is 13 residues. Trimming stripped 2 bases from V and 5 bases from J, with 9 bases between. From germline, CDR1 is MNHEY and CDR2 SMNVEV (reference sequence). The rearrangement joins TRBV27 to TRBJ1-1, with D possibly matching TRBD1 (5 bases). The origin of this receptor is a man aged 35-49 years with acute or convalescent COVID-19. Sequenced material: peripheral blood. The CDR3: CASSLQGRTEAFF. DNA of the CDR3: TGTGCCAGCAGTTTACAGGGAAGGACTGAAGCTTTCTTT.